This TCR beta chain was retrieved from a study of shared clonotypes between healthy human individuals. Study summary: A donor's plate count was three for CD4 naive and three for CD4 memory; CD8 naive had two and CD8 memory one. Regarding the study as a whole: Shared across a few donors were around 5% of the naive CD4 clonotypes.

For this clone: The antigen remains undetermined.

Sequencing was at deep level. Original processing methods: ImmunoSEQ yielded junction-only sequences lacking quality scores, so filtering differed. The table came from immunoSEQ multiplex PCR; TCRdb's copy has only in-frame clones and leaves some out. Clone size and V and J calls were adopted from that table, with D and trimming inferred from the DNA. This table holds around 1.5 million clones, 95% to 99% found once. This CDR3 spans 15 amino acids. The germline gives CDR1 MNHEY, CDR2 SMNVEV (reference sequence). V lost 8 bases and J lost 0, with 14 bases in between. Sequenced input: naive CD4+ T cells sorted from blood. Subset reported: CD45RA+ positively selected. The sequence was obtained from a man younger than 45 in good health. V is TRBV27 and J is TRBJ1-5; no definite D call. DNA for the CDR3: TGTGCCAGCGGCCCCTCCACATATAGCAATCAGCCCCAGCATTTT. Its protein is CASGPSTYSNQPQHF.